The 30 T cell receptor beta chains below come from one sample, sequenced in a study of blood T cell repertoires in COVID-19. The repertoire was sequenced with immunoSEQ multiplex PCR; TCRdb's copy has only in-frame clones and lacks some. The table includes roughly 100,000 clones, 79% detected once. The specimen was peripheral blood. The receptors come from a woman aged 80 or over with active or convalescent COVID-19.

The chain uses TRBV11-3 and TRBJ2-3; 7 bases line up with TRBD1. Germline trimming cut 4 bases from V and 5 bases from J; bases unmatched to any gene: 6. CDR1 is SGHNT, CDR2 YENEEA, per germline. This CDR3 has 14 amino acids. CDR3 in DNA: TGTGCCAGCAGCTCCACAGGGGCATTAGATACGCAGTATTTT. It codes for CASSSTGALDTQYF.

The chain links TRBV5-1 to TRBJ2-5; D is possibly TRBD2 (6 bases). The CDR3 is 16 amino acids. Trimming removed 0 bases at V and 1 base at J, with 13 bases between. The germline V gene encodes CDR1 SGHRS and CDR2 YFSETQ. The CDR3 reads CASSLGAGWIQETQYF. The CDR3 bases are TGCGCCAGCAGCTTGGGGGCGGGATGGATCCAAGAGACCCAGTACTTC.

The chain links TRBV27 to TRBJ2-7, with 8 bases fitting TRBD2. The CDR3 runs 16 residues. Per germline, CDR1 MNHEY and CDR2 SMNVEV (reference sequence). With 3 bases clipped from V and 2 bases from J, the junction kept 9 bases outside the gene matches. CDR3 DNA: TGTGCCAGCAGTTTCGCCGGGGGGGGAAGGGCCTACGAGCAGTACTTC. Translation gives CASSFAGGGRAYEQYF.

This clone was counted only a few times. One junction end disagrees with the germline gene, perhaps due to a read error. The chain recombines TRBV5-1 with TRBJ2-5, with 8 bases fitting TRBD2. CDR3 size: 15 residues. Germline CDR1 is SGHRS and CDR2 is YFSETQ. CDR3 region: CASSPRTSSGETQYF. The CDR3, as DNA: TGTGCCAGCAGCCCCCGGACTAGCTCTGGGGAGACCCAGTACTTC.

In this sample, this clone turned up a few times. This chain connects TRBV5-4 to TRBJ2-3; 12 bases are a match to TRBD2. V shed 0 bases and J 5 bases; nucleotides not matched to a gene: 10. CDR1 and CDR2 (germline): SGHNT, YYREEE (reference sequence). The CDR3 has 18 amino acids. The CDR3 reads CASSLGPSGLAGKDTQYF. The CDR3 DNA sequence: TGTGCCAGCAGCTTGGGGCCAAGTGGACTAGCGGGAAAAGATACGCAGTATTTT.

This clone was seen just once. J is TRBJ2-7 and V is TRBV6-1; maybe TRBD2 (5 bases). The ends were cut back, 2 bases at V and 3 bases at J, with 14 bases in the middle. Germline CDR1 and CDR2: MNHNS and SASEGT. The CDR3 consists of 15 residues. CDR3 sequence: CASSESVLGGYEQYF. As DNA, the CDR3 is TGTGCCAGCAGTGAATCTGTCCTAGGAGGCTACGAGCAGTACTTC.

J is TRBJ1-5 and V is TRBV7-2; D might be TRBD1 (5 bases). V was trimmed by 2 bases and J by 0 bases, leaving 8 bases between them. CDR1 and CDR2 from the germline V gene are SGHTA and FQGNSA. The CDR3 loop spans 15 amino acids. The CDR3 region has the DNA TGTGCCAGCAGCTTAAGCGGGGGTAGCAATCAGCCCCAGCATTTT. The encoded protein is CASSLSGGSNQPQHF.

The chain employs TRBV7-8 and TRBJ1-6; D remains unclear. The CDR3 has 17 amino acids. CDR1 and CDR2 (germline): SGHVS, FQNEAQ. V gave up 1 base and J gave up 1 base, with 11 bases separating them. The CDR3 loop is CASSLVSDRSYNSPLHF. Here the CDR3 DNA reads TGTGCCAGCAGCTTAGTGAGCGACCGGTCCTATAATTCACCCCTCCACTTT.

This clone was seen a few times. The chain recombines TRBV5-6 with TRBJ2-1; tentatively, D is TRBD2 (6 bases). The CDR3 is made up of 14 amino acids. Trimming shortened V by 0 bases and J by 8 bases, and 12 bases separated the two germline ends. The germline V gene has CDR1 SGHDT and CDR2 YYEEEE. CDR3 coding DNA: TGTGCCAGCAGCTTGGATCTAGCGACCTATGAGCAGTTCTTC. Residues: CASSLDLATYEQFF.

This clone was seen more than once but under ten times. J is TRBJ1-2 and V is TRBV4-3; D gene ambiguous. Trimming removed 4 bases at V and 7 bases at J, with 13 bases between. Germline V gene data show CDR1 as LGHNA and CDR2 as YSLEER. The CDR3 has 13 amino acids. CDR3 nucleotides: TGCGCCAGCAGCCCGGTCGGGAGTACTGGCTACACCTTC. Its translation is CASSPVGSTGYTF.

The chain recombines TRBV2 with TRBJ1-1, with D possibly TRBD1 on 6 matching bases. Deletions cut 6 bases from V and 1 base from J, with 12 bases between. Germline CDR1 SNHLY, CDR2 FYNNEI. The CDR3 consists of 14 residues. The CDR3 DNA sequence: TGTGCCAGCAGCTCCTGGACAGAGAACACTGAAGCTTTCTTT. Protein product: CASSSWTENTEAFF.

Only one count was recorded for this clone. V gene TRBV2 combines with J gene TRBJ1-5, with D unresolved. Germline V gene data show CDR1 as SNHLY and CDR2 as FYNNEI. The CDR3 is 15 amino acids. The germline V and J ends were trimmed by 3 bases and 3 bases, with 12 bases remaining between them. CDR3 in DNA: TGTGCCAGCAGTGAGAGGAACACCTTCAATCAGCCCCAGCATTTT. Its translation is CASSERNTFNQPQHF.

The chain joins TRBV24-1 to TRBJ2-3, with 10 nucleotides matching TRBD1. The CDR3 totals 13 residues. CDR1 KGHDR and CDR2 SFDVKD come from the germline V gene. Trimming at V came to 9 bases and at J to 4 bases, leaving 3 bases not matched to a gene. Here the CDR3 reads CATGQGVSDTQYF. The DNA for the CDR3 is TGTGCCACCGGACAGGGGGTATCAGATACGCAGTATTTT.

The V gene is TRBV5-1, the J gene TRBJ2-7, with TRBD2 matching 13 bases. From germline, CDR1 is SGHRS and CDR2 YFSETQ. The CDR3 is made up of 15 amino acids. With V trimmed by 3 bases and J by 6 bases, 6 bases remained unmatched. The CDR3 reads CASSYGLAGVLEQYF. The CDR3 DNA reads as TGCGCCAGCAGCTACGGACTAGCGGGAGTTCTCGAGCAGTACTTC. Combining the CDR3 with reference TRBV5-1 and TRBJ2-7 gives the whole variable domain KAGVTQTPRYLIKTRGQQVTLSCSPISGHRSVSWYQQTPGQGLQFLFEYFSETQRNKGNFPGRFSGRQFSNSRSEMNVSTLELGDSALYLCASSYGLAGVLEQYFGPGTRLTVT.

This sequence joins TRBV25-1 and TRBJ2-1; 9 nucleotides match TRBD2. The ends lost 6 bases at V and 7 bases at J; junction bases unmatched: 7. Germline-derived CDR1 and CDR2 are MGHDK and SYGVNS. The CDR3 runs 14 residues. CDR3 region: CASRGAGGLNEQFF. The CDR3 nucleotides read TGTGCCAGCAGAGGAGCGGGAGGATTGAATGAGCAGTTCTTC.

This clone was detected only once. V and J are TRBV7-9 and TRBJ2-7, with TRBD2 as a possible D gene (5 bases). The germline V and J ends were trimmed by 1 base and 3 bases, with 13 bases remaining between them. Germline V gene data show CDR1 as SEHNR and CDR2 as FQNEAQ (reference sequence). The CDR3 loop spans 15 amino acids. The CDR3: CASSLDSSGGYEQYF. Here the CDR3 DNA reads TGTGCCAGCAGCTTAGACTCCTCTGGAGGCTACGAGCAGTACTTC.

This clone has only a few counts. J is TRBJ1-3 and V is TRBV24-1; no reliable D call. This CDR3 contains 13 residues. Germline CDR1 is KGHDR and CDR2 is SFDVKD. The V and J ends lost 7 bases and 3 bases respectively, with 9 bases between them. This CDR3 reads CATSTAVGNTIYF. Written as DNA, the CDR3 is TGTGCCACCAGCACAGCCGTTGGAAACACCATATATTTT.

The CDR3 sequence is CASSKRQGSTYEQYF. DNA of the CDR3: TGTGCCAGCAGCAAAAGACAGGGCTCCACCTACGAGCAGTACTTC. The genes are TRBV21-1 and TRBJ2-7; the table's TRBD1 call for D was not verified on the DNA. TRBV21-1 is tagged as a pseudogene. The CDR3 has 15 amino acids.

About this clone: Sequence at one end of the junction differs from germline and may be a read error. V and J are TRBV5-1 and TRBJ2-1; 7 nucleotides align to TRBD2. The V gene's germline CDR1 is SGHRS and CDR2 YFSETQ. There are 16 residues in the CDR3. The CDR3 region is CASSPVGTTSYNEQFF. The CDR3 DNA reads as TGTGCCAGCAGCCCGGTGGGGACTACGTCCTACAATGAGCAGTTCTTC.

This chain links TRBV4-1 with TRBJ2-7; weak D call: TRBD2 (6 bases). The CDR3 loop spans 15 amino acids. Trimming shortened V by 1 base and J by 3 bases, and 13 bases separated the two germline ends. The germline CDR1 and CDR2 sequences are MGHRA and YSYEKL. The CDR3 protein is CASSQGMSSGYEQYF. As DNA, the CDR3 is TGCGCCAGCAGCCAAGGAATGAGTAGCGGCTACGAGCAGTACTTC.

J is TRBJ2-1 and V is TRBV6-1; TRBD1 aligns across 8 bases. Losses at the gene ends were 2 bases for V and 3 bases for J; bases not matched to a gene: 15. The CDR3 covers 19 residues. The V gene's germline CDR1 is MNHNS and CDR2 SASEGT. CDR3 in amino acids: CASSERRGQATYLYNEQFF. The DNA for the CDR3 is TGTGCCAGCAGTGAACGGAGGGGACAGGCGACTTACCTCTACAATGAGCAGTTCTTC.

V usage is TRBV21-1 and J usage is TRBJ2-3; TRBD2, the table's D call, lacks a check against the DNA. TRBV21-1 is termed a pseudogene. CDR3 length: 14 residues. DNA for the CDR3: TGTGCCAGCAGCAAGCCCCACTTACGGGATACGCAGTATTTT. It is translated as CASSKPHLRDTQYF.

The V gene is TRBV7-8, the J gene TRBJ1-2; D gene ambiguous. The CDR3 is 14 amino acids. Trimming pared 5 bases from V and 2 bases from J, leaving 12 bases between. Germline CDR1 and CDR2: SGHVS and FQNEAQ. The CDR3 nucleotides are TGTGCCAGCAGCCCGAAAACAGAGAACTATGGCTACACCTTC. Its translation: CASSPKTENYGYTF.

The genes are TRBV4-2 and TRBJ1-1; 9 positions match TRBD1. The V gene end was trimmed by 1 base and the J gene end by 1 base; junction bases not matched to a gene: 4. The V gene's germline CDR1 is LGHNA and CDR2 YNFKEQ. The CDR3 loop spans 16 amino acids. The CDR3 protein is CASSQAEGQGNTEAFF. CDR3 sequence (DNA): TGTGCCAGCAGCCAAGCCGAGGGACAGGGGAACACTGAAGCTTTCTTT.

V usage is TRBV9 and J usage is TRBJ2-1; 9 nucleotides match TRBD2. V was pared by 3 bases and J by 4 bases, with 8 bases of the junction left unmatched. This CDR3 is built from 16 residues. The V gene's germline CDR1 is SGDLS and CDR2 YYNGEE. In DNA form, the CDR3 reads TGTGCCAGCAGCGGGTTAGCGGGAGCGGCGTACAATGAGCAGTTCTTC. As protein: CASSGLAGAAYNEQFF.

The genes are TRBV5-5 and TRBJ1-2; the match to TRBD1 covers 9 bases. V shed 0 bases and J 4 bases; nucleotides not matched to a gene: 7. This CDR3 region has 16 residues. Germline loops: CDR1 SGHKS, CDR2 YYEKEE (reference sequence). CDR3 sequence (DNA): TGTGCCAGCAGCTTGGCCGGGACAGGGACATTCTATGGCTACACCTTC. Translated, it gives CASSLAGTGTFYGYTF.

This sequence joins TRBV5-4 and TRBJ2-7, with 8 positions matching TRBD1. V shed 2 bases, J shed 4 bases, and the junction held 8 bases outside the gene matches. The germline V gene encodes CDR1 SGHNT and CDR2 YYREEE (reference sequence). This CDR3 spans 15 amino acids. The CDR3 nucleotides are TGTGCCAGCAGCTTCGGACAGGGCCTTTTTTACGAGCAGTACTTC. The encoded protein is CASSFGQGLFYEQYF.

This rearrangement joins TRBV9 to TRBJ2-4; 8 bases are shared with TRBD1. The junction had 8 bases not matched to a gene; V was cut back by 0 bases and J by 0 bases. This CDR3 is built from 18 residues. The germline CDR1 and CDR2 sequences are SGDLS and YYNGEE. CDR3 sequence (DNA): TGTGCCAGCAGCGTAGGAGACGACAGGGGCCGAGCCAAAAACATTCAGTACTTC. It specifies CASSVGDDRGRAKNIQYF.

The chain joins TRBV9 to TRBJ1-1; no clear D gene. The CDR3 consists of 13 residues. Germline loops: CDR1 SGDLS, CDR2 YYNGEE. V lost 4 bases and J 5 bases, leaving 12 bases between the germline ends. The CDR3 coding sequence is TGTGCCAGCAGCCTCGACGGGGTGACTGAAGCTTTCTTT. Its protein is CASSLDGVTEAFF. Full variable domain (rest looked up from reference TRBV9 and TRBJ1-1): DSGVTQTPKHLITATGQRVTLRCSPRSGDLSVYWYQQSLDQGLQFLIQYYNGEERAKGNILERFSAQQFPDLHSELNLSSLELGDSALYFCASSLDGVTEAFFGQGTRLTVV.

CDR3 in DNA: TGTGCCAGCAGGTTACTGACAGGGGGGAGTGAGCAGTTCTTC. Translated: CASRLLTGGSEQFF. V gene TRBV2 combines with J gene TRBJ2-1; 9 positions match TRBD1. The CDR3 is made up of 14 amino acids. Germline loops: CDR1 SNHLY, CDR2 FYNNEI. V shed 6 bases and J 9 bases; nucleotides not matched to a gene: 9.